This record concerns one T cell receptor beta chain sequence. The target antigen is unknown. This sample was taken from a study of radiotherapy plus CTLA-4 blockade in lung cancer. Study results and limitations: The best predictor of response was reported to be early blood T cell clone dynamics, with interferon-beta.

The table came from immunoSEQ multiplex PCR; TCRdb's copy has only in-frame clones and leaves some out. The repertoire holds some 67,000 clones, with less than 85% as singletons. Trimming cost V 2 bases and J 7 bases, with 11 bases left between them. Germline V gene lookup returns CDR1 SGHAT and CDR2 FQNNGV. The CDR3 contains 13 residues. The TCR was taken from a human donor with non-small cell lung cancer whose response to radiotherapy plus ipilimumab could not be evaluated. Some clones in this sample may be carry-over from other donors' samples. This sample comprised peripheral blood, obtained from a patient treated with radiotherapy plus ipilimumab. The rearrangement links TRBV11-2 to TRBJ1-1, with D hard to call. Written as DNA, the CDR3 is TGTGCCAGCAGCTTAATGGAACAGAGTGAAGCTTTCTTT. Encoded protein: CASSLMEQSEAFF.